Below, 25 T cell receptor beta chains from the same sample are listed, as sequenced in a study of OX40 agonist ivuxolimab in advanced cancers. Data came from immunoSEQ multiplex PCR; TCRdb stores just in-frame clones and leaves some out. The table lists approximately 61,000 clones, approximately 89% of them singletons. Here the sequenced sample was CD4+ or CD8+ T cells sorted from blood, taken in a trial of the OX40 agonist ivuxolimab. The receptors derive from an adult with an advanced solid tumor such as melanoma, head and neck, liver or kidney cancer.

This clone has only one observation. Relative to the germline gene, one junction end is altered; a read error may explain this. This chain links TRBV7-9 with TRBJ2-1; 10 bases are shared with TRBD2. The V gene's germline CDR1 is SEHNR and CDR2 FQNEAQ (reference sequence). This CDR3 has 17 amino acids. In nucleotides, the CDR3 is TGTGCCAGCAGGTTAGACGGACTGCAGCGGGAGGGCGATGAGCAGTTCTTC. Amino acid sequence: CASRLDGLQREGDEQFF.

This clone has only one observation. V usage is TRBV5-6 and J usage is TRBJ2-3; 7 bases fit TRBD2. Germline CDR1 and CDR2: SGHDT and YYEEEE. V lost 0 bases and J lost 2; bases outside the gene matches: 6. The CDR3 has 16 residues. The CDR3 region has the DNA TGTGCCAGCAGCTTGGAAGGCGGGAGAGTCACAGATACGCAGTATTTT. Amino acid sequence: CASSLEGGRVTDTQYF.

The rearrangement joins TRBV7-9 to TRBJ1-1, with D hard to call. The CDR3 spans 14 residues. With 2 bases removed from V and 3 bases from J, the gap between germline ends came to 10 bases. CDR1 is SEHNR and CDR2 is FQNEAQ in the germline V gene (reference sequence). CDR3 coding DNA: TGTGCCAGCAGCTTAACGGTGCCTGACACTGAAGCTTTCTTT. This translates into CASSLTVPDTEAFF.

The rearrangement uses TRBV28 and TRBJ1-2; no definite D call. The V gene lost 2 bases and the J gene lost 1 base, with 14 bases spanning the gap. Germline CDR1 reads MDHEN; CDR2 reads SYDVKM. This CDR3 has 16 residues. In DNA form, the CDR3 reads TGTGCCAGCAGTTTAGTGACAACGGATTTTAACTATGGCTACACCTTC. Its protein is CASSLVTTDFNYGYTF.

The rearrangement links TRBV7-9 to TRBJ2-7; maybe TRBD1 (5 bases). CDR1 is SEHNR and CDR2 is FQNEAQ in the germline V gene (reference sequence). The length of the CDR3 is 14 residues. The V end lost 3 bases, the J end lost 6 bases, and 15 bases lay between the germline ends. CDR3 coding DNA: TGTGCCAGCAGCTTCGGACATGAGTCGGGCGAGCAGTACTTC. Residues: CASSFGHESGEQYF.

The chain employs TRBV15 and TRBJ2-7; D ambiguous. Between the trimmed V and J ends, which lost 0 bases and 0 bases, there was a span of 9 bases. Germline V gene lookup returns CDR1 LNHNV and CDR2 YYDKDF (reference sequence). This CDR3 has 15 amino acids. Here the CDR3 DNA reads TGTGCCACCAGCAGAGATTTTGTGGGCTCCTACGAGCAGTACTTC. Translated, it gives CATSRDFVGSYEQYF.

The V call is TRBV6-5, the J call TRBJ2-7; D gene ambiguous. The germline V and J ends were trimmed by 5 bases and 5 bases, with 13 bases remaining between them. The CDR3 runs 13 residues. The V gene's germline CDR1 is MNHEY and CDR2 SVGAGI. The CDR3 sequence is CASSTSRMDEQYF. The CDR3 nucleotides read TGTGCCAGCAGTACGTCCCGTATGGACGAGCAGTACTTC.

J is TRBJ2-7 and V is TRBV5-5; no definite D call. CDR3 length: 14 residues. V gave up 1 base and J gave up 4 bases, with 12 bases separating them. The germline V gene has CDR1 SGHKS and CDR2 YYEKEE (reference sequence). The CDR3 DNA follows: TGTGCCAGCAGCTTGAGCGAGATTGGGTACGAGCAGTACTTC. Translation gives CASSLSEIGYEQYF.

Here the CDR3 DNA reads TGTGCCAGCAGCTTTGGGTTTCGGGAGCTGGTATGGGAGCAGTACTTC. It translates to CASSFGFRELVWEQYF. This chain joins TRBV5-6 and TRBJ2-7, with D maybe TRBD2 (6 bases). Deletions cut 2 bases from V and 7 bases from J, with 22 bases between. Looked up from germline, CDR1 is SGHDT and CDR2 is YYEEEE. The CDR3 extends over 16 amino acids.

This clone occurred once. J is TRBJ2-4 and V is TRBV15; D possibly corresponds to TRBD2 (6 bases). The V end lost 1 base, the J end lost 6 bases, and 7 bases lay between the germline ends. This CDR3 is 13 amino acids long. Germline CDR1 and CDR2: LNHNV and YYDKDF (reference sequence). The CDR3 DNA reads as TGTGCCACCAGCAGAGGGCGGGGAAACATTCAGTACTTC. Protein: CATSRGRGNIQYF.

The genes are TRBV28 and TRBJ1-4; 12 bases align to TRBD1. This CDR3 has 17 amino acids. V gave up 2 bases and J gave up 3 bases; unmatched junction bases: 4. Germline CDR1 is MDHEN and CDR2 is SYDVKM. CDR3 region: CASSLPGTGGPNEKLFF. The CDR3 bases are TGTGCCAGCAGTTTACCCGGGACAGGGGGCCCTAATGAAAAACTGTTTTTT.

This clone was recorded once. The chain is built from TRBV11-2 and TRBJ1-5, with D unclear. Germline values: CDR1 SGHAT, CDR2 FQNNGV. The CDR3 runs to 13 residues. The germline V and J ends were trimmed by 0 bases and 3 bases, with 3 bases remaining between them. This CDR3 is CASSLDLNQPQHF. The CDR3 nucleotides read TGTGCCAGCAGCTTAGATCTCAATCAGCCCCAGCATTTT.

The chain links TRBV19 to TRBJ1-2, with D unclear. Germline V gene data show CDR1 as LNHDA and CDR2 as SQIVND (reference sequence). CDR3 length: 13 residues. Trimming left V 9 bases short and J 4 bases short, with 15 bases between. In DNA, the CDR3 is TGTGCCAGCGACGGCGGGTTTAGCTATGGCTACACCTTC. It translates to CASDGGFSYGYTF. Full variable domain (missing parts from reference TRBV19 and TRBJ1-2): DGGITQSPKYLFRKEGQNVTLSCEQNLNHDAMYWYRQDPGQGLRLIYYSQIVNDFQKGDIAEGYSVSREKKESFPLTVTSAQKNPTAFYLCASDGGFSYGYTFGSGTRLTVV.

J is TRBJ2-7 and V is TRBV28; 10 bases match TRBD1. The V segment lost 2 bases and the J segment 2 bases; nucleotides outside the gene matches: 0. This CDR3 region has 14 residues. CDR1 is MDHEN and CDR2 is SYDVKM in the germline V gene. The CDR3 DNA is TGTGCCAGCAGTTTAGGGACAGGGGCCTACGAGCAGTACTTC. Protein: CASSLGTGAYEQYF.

This chain links TRBV10-1 with TRBJ1-2; possibly TRBD1 for D (5 bases). The V end lost 3 bases, the J end lost 6 bases, and 11 bases lay between the germline ends. The CDR3 runs 13 residues. The germline V gene encodes CDR1 WNHNN and CDR2 SYGVQD (reference sequence). The CDR3 sequence is CASSDRVGDGYTF. The CDR3, as DNA: TGCGCCAGCAGTGACAGGGTCGGCGATGGCTACACCTTC.

This clone has just a few counts. V is TRBV5-6 and J is TRBJ2-1, with D perhaps TRBD1 (6 bases). Germline CDR1 and CDR2: SGHDT and YYEEEE. V gave up 4 bases and J gave up 2 bases, with 10 bases separating them. The CDR3 contains 14 residues. CDR3 nucleotides: TGTGCCAGCAGCCCCGGACAGACCTACAATGAGCAGTTCTTC. It is translated as CASSPGQTYNEQFF.

The chain carries TRBV7-3 and TRBJ2-5; D is unresolved. Germline CDR1 reads SGHTA; CDR2 reads FQGTGA. The CDR3 has 15 amino acids. The germline V and J ends were trimmed by 2 bases and 3 bases, with 13 bases remaining between them. In DNA form, the CDR3 reads TGTGCCAGCAGCTTAGGGCTATCGATTAAAGAGACCCAGTACTTC. As protein: CASSLGLSIKETQYF.

The V gene is TRBV4-1, the J gene TRBJ2-5; 7 bases line up with TRBD1. Germline lookup yields CDR1 MGHRA and CDR2 YSYEKL. This CDR3 has 14 residues. V dropped 1 base and J dropped 6; count of bases not matched to a gene: 5. The CDR3 spells CASSQGQGIQTQYF. As DNA, the CDR3 is TGCGCCAGCAGCCAAGGACAGGGTATACAGACCCAGTACTTC.

This clone has just a few counts. The chain carries TRBV6-5 and TRBJ2-5; TRBD2 matches at 11 bases. Per germline, CDR1 MNHEY and CDR2 SVGAGI. The junction had 4 bases not matched to a gene; V was cut back by 5 bases and J by 2 bases. This CDR3 is 15 amino acids long. Here the CDR3 DNA reads TGTGCCAGCAGTCGCGGGACTAGCGGACAAGAGACCCAGTACTTC. Encoded protein: CASSRGTSGQETQYF.

The chain has TRBV6-4 and TRBJ2-3; TRBD1 agrees at 7 bases. This CDR3 comprises 15 residues. Germline V gene data show CDR1 as MRHNA and CDR2 as SNTAGT. V was pared by 0 bases and J by 4 bases, with 4 bases of the junction left unmatched. CDR3: CASSDSTGAADTQYF. CDR3 nucleotides: TGTGCCAGCAGTGACTCAACAGGGGCGGCAGATACGCAGTATTTT.

The rearrangement links TRBV7-2 to TRBJ2-1; the D call may be TRBD1 or TRBD2 (5 bases each). Germline CDR1 and CDR2: SGHTA and FQGNSA. Trimming stripped 1 base from V and 9 bases from J, with 10 bases between. The CDR3 spans 13 residues. The DNA of the CDR3 is TGTGCCAGCAGCTTAGACGGGACCAGTGAGCAGTTCTTC. Residues: CASSLDGTSEQFF.

By its share, this clone is medium-sized. The chain recombines TRBV15 with TRBJ1-5; D remains unclear. In germline, CDR1 is LNHNV, CDR2 YYDKDF (reference sequence). The V end lost 0 bases, the J end lost 7 bases, and 7 bases lay between the germline ends. This CDR3 has 13 residues. CDR3 nucleotides: TGTGCCACCAGCAGAGATGCGGGGCAGCCCCAGCATTTT. Its protein product is CATSRDAGQPQHF.

V is TRBV27 and J is TRBJ2-7, with unresolved D. Germline V gives CDR1 MNHEY, CDR2 SMNVEV (reference sequence). This CDR3 is 13 amino acids long. The V and J ends lost 0 bases and 3 bases respectively, with 6 bases between them. CDR3 sequence (DNA): TGTGCCAGCAGTTTATCGTTGGACTACGAGCAGTACTTC. It is translated as CASSLSLDYEQYF.

CDR3 sequence: CASSLWAGTQYF. CDR3 sequence (DNA): TGTGCCAGCAGTTTGTGGGCAGGGACGCAGTATTTT. The gene calls are TRBV28 and TRBJ2-3; TRBD1 might be the D (5 bases). This CDR3 is built from 12 residues. With 3 bases removed from V and 9 bases from J, the gap between germline ends came to 10 bases. The germline CDR1 and CDR2 sequences are MDHEN and SYDVKM.

The chain carries TRBV6-4 and TRBJ2-3; 10 bases agree with TRBD2. Per the germline V gene, CDR1 is MRHNA and CDR2 is SNTAGT. V was clipped by 5 bases and J by 2 bases; unmatched bases: 7. The CDR3 covers 16 residues. The CDR3 is CASSKDTSGITDTQYF. The CDR3 nucleotides are TGTGCCAGCAGTAAGGATACTAGCGGGATCACAGATACGCAGTATTTT.